This paragraph covers one T cell receptor beta chain sequence. PCR primers comprised 60 Vbeta and 13 Jbeta primers. Profiling relied on immunoSEQ multiplex PCR, and the TCRdb table lists in-frame clones only, not all of them. The sample records about 90,000 clones, 75% to 80% being singletons. This entry comes from a study of cytomegalovirus exposure and HLA in healthy donors. The germline V gene encodes CDR1 SQVTM and CDR2 ANQGSEA. The CDR3 has 13 amino acids. The V and J ends lost 3 bases and 5 bases respectively, with 14 bases between them. The sequence was obtained from a woman aged 40 to 55 in good health and CMV-seropositive. Input material: PBMCs. The V and J genes are TRBV29-1 and TRBJ2-7; D might be TRBD2 (6 bases). In DNA, the CDR3 is TGCAGCGTTGAGCCTACGGGACTCAACGAGCAGTACTTC. Amino acid sequence: CSVEPTGLNEQYF.